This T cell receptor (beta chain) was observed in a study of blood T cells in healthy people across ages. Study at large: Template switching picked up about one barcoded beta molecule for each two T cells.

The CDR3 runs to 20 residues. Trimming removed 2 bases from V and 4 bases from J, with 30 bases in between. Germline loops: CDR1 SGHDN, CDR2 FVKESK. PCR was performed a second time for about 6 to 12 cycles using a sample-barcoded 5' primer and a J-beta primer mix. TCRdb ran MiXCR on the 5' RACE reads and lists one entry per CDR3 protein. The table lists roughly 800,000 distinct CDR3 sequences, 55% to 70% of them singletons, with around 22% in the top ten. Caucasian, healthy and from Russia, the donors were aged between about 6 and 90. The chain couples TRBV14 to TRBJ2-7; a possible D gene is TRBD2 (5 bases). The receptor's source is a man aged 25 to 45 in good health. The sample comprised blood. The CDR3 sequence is CASSQRLGKYREEFEYEQYF. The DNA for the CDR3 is TGTGCCAGCAGCCAAAGACTCGGGAAATACAGAGAAGAGTTCGAGTACGAGCAGTACTTC.